The T cell receptor (beta chain) described here comes from a study of CXCR3-negative and CXCR3-positive naive CD8 T cells. The study, taken as a whole, reports: Against CXCR3-negative naive cells, CXCR3-positive naive cells showed more hydrophobic TRB CDR3s.

CDR3 length: 14 residues. Germline V gives CDR1 SGDLS, CDR2 YYNGEE. Naive cells were sorted as CD45RO-, CCR7+, CD27+ and CD95-. Libraries were UMI-labeled 5' RACE TRB cDNA. For each CDR3 protein, TCRdb gives one entry from its re-call of the 5' RACE reads, without DNA. Its clone listing holds more than 65,000 distinct CDR3 sequences. Points on this clonotype: No antigen is known for it.

The rearrangement uses TRBV9 and TRBJ1-6. The clonotype originates from a human donor in good health. Some clones in this sample may be carry-over from other donors' samples. The material sequenced was naive CXCR3- CD8+ T cells from blood. Subset denoted: CD45RO-CCR7+CD27+CD95- naive CD8+ T cells lacking CXCR3 (TNR3-). CDR3 in amino acids: CASSVAGENSPLHF.